This T cell receptor (beta chain) derives from a study of OX40 agonist ivuxolimab in advanced cancers. Looking at the study overall: Ivuxolimab, an agonistic anti-OX40 (CD134) antibody, was given to patients.

No patient had autoimmune disease or received systemic immunosuppression. This clone was detected once. CDR3 size: 14 residues. Germline V gene sequence: CDR1 MNHNY, CDR2 SVGAGI (reference sequence). The V and J ends lost 5 bases and 8 bases respectively, with 16 bases between them. Data came from immunoSEQ multiplex PCR; TCRdb stores just in-frame clones and leaves some out. There are more than 95,000 clones in the sample; less than 95% occur only once, and less than 0.2% lies in the top ten. This material consisted of CD4+ or CD8+ T cells sorted from blood, taken in a trial of the OX40 agonist ivuxolimab. V and J are TRBV6-6 and TRBJ1-5; D uncertain. This receptor was taken from an adult with an advanced solid tumor such as melanoma, head and neck, liver or kidney cancer. CDR3 amino acids: CASSPSVWDKPQHF. The CDR3 DNA is TGTGCCAGCAGTCCCTCCGTTTGGGATAAGCCCCAGCATTTT.